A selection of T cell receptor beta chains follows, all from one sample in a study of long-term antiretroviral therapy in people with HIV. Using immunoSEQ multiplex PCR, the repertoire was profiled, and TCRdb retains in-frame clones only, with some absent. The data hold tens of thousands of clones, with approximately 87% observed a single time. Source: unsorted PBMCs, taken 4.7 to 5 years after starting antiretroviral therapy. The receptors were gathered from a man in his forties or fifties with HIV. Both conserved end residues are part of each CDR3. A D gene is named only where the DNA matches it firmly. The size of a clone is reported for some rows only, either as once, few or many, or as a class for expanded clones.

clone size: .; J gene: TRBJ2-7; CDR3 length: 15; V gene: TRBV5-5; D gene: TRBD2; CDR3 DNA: TGTGCCAGCAGCCCCGTGGCTAGCGGGACCTACGAGCAGTACTTC; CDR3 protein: CASSPVASGTYEQYF
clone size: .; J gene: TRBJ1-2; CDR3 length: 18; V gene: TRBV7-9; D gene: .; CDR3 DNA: TGTGCCAGCAGCTCCCTCTCAGAAACAATCCATGGGAACTATGGCTACACCTTC; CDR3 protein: CASSSLSETIHGNYGYTF
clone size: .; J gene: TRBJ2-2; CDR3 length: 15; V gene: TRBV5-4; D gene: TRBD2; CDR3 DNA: TGTGCCAGCAGCCTAGCGGGAGTCGGAACCGGGGAGCTGTTTTTT; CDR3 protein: CASSLAGVGTGELFF
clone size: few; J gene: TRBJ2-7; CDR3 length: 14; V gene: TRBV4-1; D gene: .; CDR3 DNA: TGCGCCAGCAGCCATTGGGACGTCTCCTACGAGCAGTACTTC; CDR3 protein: CASSHWDVSYEQYF
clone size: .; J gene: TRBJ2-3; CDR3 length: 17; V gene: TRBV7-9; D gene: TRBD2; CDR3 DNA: TGTGCCAGCAGCTTAGCCGGGACTAGCCTGAGTGGAGATACGCAGTATTTT; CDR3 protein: CASSLAGTSLSGDTQYF
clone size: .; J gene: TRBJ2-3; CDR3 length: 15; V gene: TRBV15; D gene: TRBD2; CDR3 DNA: TGTGCCACCAGCAGAGGCGGGGGGGCCCTTGATACGCAGTATTTT; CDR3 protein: CATSRGGGALDTQYF
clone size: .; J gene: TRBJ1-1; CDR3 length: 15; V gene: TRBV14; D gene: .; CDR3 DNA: TGTGCCAGCAGCCACCCGGGAGGGCCGAACACTGAAGCTTTCTTT; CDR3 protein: CASSHPGGPNTEAFF
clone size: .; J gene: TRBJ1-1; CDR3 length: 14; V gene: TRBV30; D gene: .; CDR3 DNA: TGTGCCTGGAGCCCTGACGGACAGAACACTGAAGCTTTCTTT; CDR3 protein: CAWSPDGQNTEAFF
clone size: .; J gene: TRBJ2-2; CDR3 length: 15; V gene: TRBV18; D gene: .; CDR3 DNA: TGTGCCAGCTCACCAAAGGTCCCGAACACCGGGGAGCTGTTTTTT; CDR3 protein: CASSPKVPNTGELFF
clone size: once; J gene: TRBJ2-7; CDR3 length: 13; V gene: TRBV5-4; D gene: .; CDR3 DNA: TGTGCCAGCAGTCAGCAGGGGAGGTACGAGCAGTACTTC; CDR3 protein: CASSQQGRYEQYF
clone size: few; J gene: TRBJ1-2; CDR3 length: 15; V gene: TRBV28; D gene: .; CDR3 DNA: TGTGCCAGCAGTTTATCCTCCTGGGGCCCTCAAGGCTACACCTTC; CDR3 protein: CASSLSSWGPQGYTF
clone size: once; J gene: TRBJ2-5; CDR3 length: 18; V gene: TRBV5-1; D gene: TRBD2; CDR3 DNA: TGCGCCAGCAGCTTGGAGTCCGGACTAGCGGGTAGAGGGGAGACCCAGTACTTC; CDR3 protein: CASSLESGLAGRGETQYF
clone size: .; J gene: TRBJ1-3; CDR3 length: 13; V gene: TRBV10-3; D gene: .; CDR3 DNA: TGTGCCATCAGCGGGGAAACTGGAAACACCATATATTTT; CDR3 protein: CAISGETGNTIYF
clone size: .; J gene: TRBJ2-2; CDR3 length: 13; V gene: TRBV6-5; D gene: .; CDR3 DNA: TGTGCCAGCAGTTACCTTGCGACCGGGGAGCTGTTTTTT; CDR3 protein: CASSYLATGELFF
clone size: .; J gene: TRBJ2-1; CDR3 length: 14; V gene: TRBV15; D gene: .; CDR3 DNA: TGTGCCACCAGCAGAGGACTAGTTGCAAATGAGCAGTTCTTC; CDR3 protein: CATSRGLVANEQFF
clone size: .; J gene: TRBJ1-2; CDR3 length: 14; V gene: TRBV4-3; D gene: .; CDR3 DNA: TGCGCCAGCAGCCAAGATAAGCAGGCCTATGGCTACACCTTC; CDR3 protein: CASSQDKQAYGYTF
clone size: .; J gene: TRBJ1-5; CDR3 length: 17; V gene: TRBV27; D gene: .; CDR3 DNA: TGTGCCAGCAGTTTATATTTCGGACAGCATAGCAATCAGCCCCAGCATTTT; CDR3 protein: CASSLYFGQHSNQPQHF
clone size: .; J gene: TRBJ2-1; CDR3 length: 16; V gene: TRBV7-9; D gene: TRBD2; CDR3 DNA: TGTGCCAGCAGCTCCTCGACTAGCGGGTTAGGAAATGAGCAGTTCTTC; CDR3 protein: CASSSSTSGLGNEQFF
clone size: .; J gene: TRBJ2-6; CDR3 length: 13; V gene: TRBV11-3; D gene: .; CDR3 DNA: TGTGCCAGCTCGGGGTCTGGGGCCAACGTCCTGACTTTC; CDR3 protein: CASSGSGANVLTF
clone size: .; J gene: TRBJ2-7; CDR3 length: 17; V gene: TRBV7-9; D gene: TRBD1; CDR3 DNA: TGTGCCAGCAGCTTCCCCCTGGGAGAGGACAGGGGCTACGAGCAGTACTTC; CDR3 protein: CASSFPLGEDRGYEQYF
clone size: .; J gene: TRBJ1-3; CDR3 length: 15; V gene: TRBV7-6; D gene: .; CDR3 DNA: TGTGCCAGCAGCTTAGACGGCTCCTCTGGAAACACCATATATTTT; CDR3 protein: CASSLDGSSGNTIYF
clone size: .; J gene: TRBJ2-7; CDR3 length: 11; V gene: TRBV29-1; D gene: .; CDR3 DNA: TGCAGCGTTGAAGGGCCCTACGAGCAGTACTTC; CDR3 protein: CSVEGPYEQYF
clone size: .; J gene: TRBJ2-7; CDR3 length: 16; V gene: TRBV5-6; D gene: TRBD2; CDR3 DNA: TGTGCCAGCAGCACCACTAGCGGGAGGGCCGGGTACGAGCAGTACTTC; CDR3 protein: CASSTTSGRAGYEQYF
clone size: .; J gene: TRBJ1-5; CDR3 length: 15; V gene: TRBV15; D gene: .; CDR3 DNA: TGTGCCACCAGTGACAGTGAATATAGCAATCAGCCCCAGCATTTT; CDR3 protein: CATSDSEYSNQPQHF
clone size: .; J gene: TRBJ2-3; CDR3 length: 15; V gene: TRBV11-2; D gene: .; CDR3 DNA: TGTGCCAGCAGCTCCCAAGGACAGATCACAGATACGCAGTATTTT; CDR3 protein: CASSSQGQITDTQYF
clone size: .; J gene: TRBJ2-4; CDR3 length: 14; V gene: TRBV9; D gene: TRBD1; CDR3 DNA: TGTGCCAGCAGCCCGGGACAGGGGAAAAACATTCAGTACTTC; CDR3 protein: CASSPGQGKNIQYF
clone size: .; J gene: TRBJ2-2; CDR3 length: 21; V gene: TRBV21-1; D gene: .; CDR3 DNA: TGTGCCAGCACCCTATGGACAGGAGCAGCTAGCGGGAGCGGTATCACCGGGGAGCTGTTTTTT; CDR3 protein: CASTLWTGAASGSGITGELFF
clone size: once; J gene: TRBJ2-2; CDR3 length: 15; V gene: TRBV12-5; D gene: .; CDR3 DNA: TGTGCTAGTGGTACTCTCCACAAGAACACCGGGGAGCTGTTTTTT; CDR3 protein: CASGTLHKNTGELFF
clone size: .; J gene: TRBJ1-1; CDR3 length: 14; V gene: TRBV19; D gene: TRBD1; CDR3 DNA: TGTGCCAGTGAGCCTATGGGACAGCAAGCTGAAGCTTTCTTT; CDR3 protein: CASEPMGQQAEAFF
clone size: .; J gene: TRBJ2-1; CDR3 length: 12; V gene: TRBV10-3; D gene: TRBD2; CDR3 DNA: TGTGCCATCAGTGGATCAGGGACTAGTCGTCTCTTC; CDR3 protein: CAISGSGTSRLF
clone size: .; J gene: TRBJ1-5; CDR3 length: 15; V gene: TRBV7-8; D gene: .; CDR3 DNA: TGTGCCAGCAGCTTATTCTCTGGAAGCAATCAGCCCCAGCATTTT; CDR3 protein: CASSLFSGSNQPQHF
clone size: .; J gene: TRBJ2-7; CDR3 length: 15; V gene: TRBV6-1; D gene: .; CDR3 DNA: TGTGCCAGCGGGGCCTCTCGCGACGGAGACTACGAGCAGTACTTC; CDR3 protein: CASGASRDGDYEQYF
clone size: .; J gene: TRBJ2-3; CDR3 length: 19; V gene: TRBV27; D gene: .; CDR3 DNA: TGTGCCAGCAGCCGGAGGGTAGTGGAAACTCGAGCTCTCACAGATACGCAGTATTTT; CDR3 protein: CASSRRVVETRALTDTQYF
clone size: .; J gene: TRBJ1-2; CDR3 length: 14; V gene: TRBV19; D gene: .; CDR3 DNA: TGTGCCAGTAGGCGGGGGGCGCCGGACTATGGCTACACCTTC; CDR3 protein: CASRRGAPDYGYTF